This TCR beta chain was sequenced in a study of blood T cells in healthy people across ages (dated by TCRdb to 2013 to 2016). With respect to the entire study: In model experiments, roughly one uniquely barcoded TCR beta cDNA molecule per two T cells was captured by template switching. Four age groups were formed from the donors: young (average approximately 16 years), middle-aged (approximately 40), aged (approximately 60) and long-lived (more than 75). For two donors (one aged 18 to 29 and one aged 80 or older), the study analyzed two additional independent replicas of 1 million unique cDNA reads from the same blood draw. To track age-related changes in TCR beta repertoire diversity, the study relied on deep sequencing normalized with unique cDNA molecular identifiers. Donors of different ages were randomly distributed across sequencing lanes to avoid experimental bias. What the authors observed across the whole study: Because profiling used bulk unsorted PBMCs, naive and antigen-experienced compartments could not be compared conclusively. The long-lived group showed more naive CD4+ T cells, fewer expanded clones and increased TCR diversity than the aged group, suggesting age selection. The percentage of naive T cells measured by flow cytometry correlated strongly with observed TCR beta diversity. Because the CMV infection status of the donors was unknown, age-related changes in expanded clonotypes may potentially have been confounded. Observed TCR beta diversity per million T cells fell roughly linearly with age, and a significant reduction was already apparent by age roughly 40. Estimates of total diversity from one million sequenced T cells were regarded as lower bounds and underestimates.

Donors were 35 to 40 systemically healthy Caucasian individuals from Russia aged roughly 6 to 90 years. Around 10 milliliters of peripheral blood were drawn from each donor into EDTA-treated Vacutainer tubes. Ficoll-Paque density-gradient centrifugation was used to isolate PBMCs, with at least 6.5 million per sample. Trizol reagent was used to extract total RNA from the PBMCs, yielding at least 5 micrograms per sample. The percentages of naive CD45RAhigh/CD27high T cells were determined by flow cytometry on a PBMC aliquot from every donor. The germline V end is reduced by 5 bases and the J end by 6 bases; junction bases left unmatched: 5. CDR1 and CDR2, per the germline V gene (reference sequence), are MNHNY and SVGAGI. Spanning cysteine to phenylalanine, the CDR3 consists of 13 amino acids. The retained sequence is limited to the CDR3, 39 bases, with the frame set at the first base. Library method: 5' RACE. The sequencer was an Illumina HiSeq 2500. A second PCR of about 6 to 11 cycles was run with a J-beta primer mix and a sample-barcoded 5' primer. A template-switch 5' adaptor carrying 12 random nucleotides introduced a unique molecular identifier onto each TCR beta cDNA molecule. At least 2.5 million CDR3-containing paired-end reads were obtained from each sample. The Mint cDNA synthesis kit, primed by a TRBC-specific oligonucleotide, was used to synthesize first-strand cDNA from all RNA. Following uracil-DNA glycosylase treatment, a first 18-cycle PCR with universal primers M1SS and BC2_uni_R was performed on all cDNA. The original pipeline was this. Normalization of each sample was performed by random selection of 1 million high-quality reads, each carrying a distinct molecular identifier. Instead of being binned into consensus sequences, reads with shared molecular identifiers were discarded. MiTCR, with a Q25 quality threshold and the strictest error-elimination algorithm, was used for CDR3 identification, clonotype clustering and error correction. A nonparametric unseen species model with Euler transformation was used to estimate lower-bound total TCR beta diversity. The raw public data were reprocessed by TCRdb itself: fastp quality trimming at Q25, MiXCR clonotype calling, in-frame beta chains only. Merged by CDR3 protein, the rows form single entries marked with the most common genes and DNA. TCRdb assigned the V and J calls; the authors' analysis was not used. This sample comprises 600,000 or so distinct CDR3 sequences, about 45% of them detected only once. Approximately 23% of the sample comes from the top ten.

This clonotype was seen many times. Which antigen it targets is not known. Base qualities are not recorded, but no much larger clone differs from it by a single base. Here the chain combines TRBV6-6 and TRBJ1-2; 8 central nucleotides agree with TRBD1. The material sequenced was blood. The TCR was taken from a man older than 75 in good health. The nucleotide sequence reads as follows: TGTGCCAGCAGTGCCCCGACAGGGGATGGCTACACCTTC. Its protein reads: CASSAPTGDGYTF.